This TCR beta chain was documented in a study of blood T cell repertoires in COVID-19. Germline V gene sequence: CDR1 LGHDT, CDR2 YNNKEL (reference sequence). The length of the CDR3 is 14 residues. V shed 10 bases and J 4 bases; nucleotides not matched to a gene: 11. Categorization into cohorts depended on clinical history that participants reported. Here immunoSEQ multiplex PCR was the method, and the copy in TCRdb shows in-frame clones only, minus some. The table records approximately 170,000 clones, around 80% of them present only once. This TCR was recovered from a woman aged 45-60 years who had recovered from COVID-19. The rearrangement joins TRBV3-1 (or the pseudogene TRBV3-2) to TRBJ2-3; 7 nucleotides match TRBD2. The sample consisted of PBMCs or T cells enriched from blood (not recorded which). For the CDR3, the DNA is TGTGCCACCCAATGGAGCGGGGTAGCAGATACGCAGTATTTT. This translates into CATQWSGVADTQYF.